The next 2 T cell receptor beta chains were all read from a single sample in a study of blood T cells in healthy people across ages. A second PCR of 7 to 11 cycles used a sample-barcoded 5' primer and a J-beta primer mix. TCRdb fed the 5' RACE reads into MiXCR, producing one record per CDR3 protein. The sample records about 510,000 distinct CDR3 sequences, approximately 26% being singletons. These same data were also listed under a study on T cells of mothers and their children.

Sequenced: blood. These receptors were collected from a boy under 10 years old in good health.

This clonotype came up a few times. In this CDR3 the conserved last residue, phenylalanine or tryptophan, is missing, so a read error is likely. This chain links TRBV6-1 with TRBJ1-4; weak D call: TRBD1 (6 bases). CDR1 and CDR2 (germline): MNHNS, SASEGT. V shed 9 bases and J shed 0 bases, with 14 bases lying between them. There are 15 residues in the CDR3. The DNA for the CDR3 is TGTGCCAGTCGTGGACAGTTAGCAACTAATGAAAAACTGTTTTCT. It specifies CASRGQLATNEKLFS.

This clonotype was seen a few times. This chain uses TRBV5-5 with TRBJ2-3, with 9 bases identical to TRBD2. The CDR3 spans 17 residues. Germline V gives CDR1 SGHKS, CDR2 YYEKEE (reference sequence). With 2 bases clipped from V and 1 base from J, the junction kept 8 bases outside the gene matches. CDR3 in DNA: TGTGCCAGCAGCTTCCGGATAGCGGGGGACCGCACAGATACGCAGTATTTT. It is translated as CASSFRIAGDRTDTQYF. The variable domain in full, with the rest retrieved from reference TRBV5-5 and TRBJ2-3, is DAGVTQSPTHLIKTRGQQVTLRCSPISGHKSVSWYQQVLGQGPQFIFQYYEKEERGRGNFPDRFSARQFPNYSSELNVNALLLGDSALYLCASSFRIAGDRTDTQYFGPGTRLTVL.